The source of this TCR beta chain is a study of T cell repertoires in cytomegalovirus infection. Overall study: CMV epitopes that were recently identified and HLA-C-restricted were used alongside well-studied HLA-B-restricted ones. Indications came from public TCR beta signatures; they pointed to CMV infection and to a matching HLA type.

The CDR3 is made up of 15 amino acids. V shed 6 bases, J shed 0 bases, and the junction held 7 bases outside the gene matches. Germline V lookup: CDR1 ENHRY, CDR2 SYGVKD. TCRdb re-derived calls from the reads in MiXCR, one entry per CDR3 protein. The data show about 350,000 distinct CDR3 sequences, nearly 35% seen once. In this sample, this clonotype turned up a few times. What it binds is unknown. Study-wide results and caveats: Accumulated public TCR beta family frequency recognized individuals carrying CMV together with the relevant HLA. Clonotypes of TCR beta that were HLA-C-restricted and CMV-specific dominated the ex vivo response.

V is TRBV10-3 and J is TRBJ2-7; 8 positions agree with TRBD1. The sequence was collected from a human donor in good health (CMV status not recorded). Some clones in this sample may be carry-over from other donors' samples. Specimen: cultured PBMCs, collected from culture after CMV antigen stimulation. Here the CDR3 reads CAISPGQGASYEQYF. DNA of the CDR3: TGTGCCATCAGCCCCGGGCAGGGGGCCTCCTACGAGCAGTACTTC.